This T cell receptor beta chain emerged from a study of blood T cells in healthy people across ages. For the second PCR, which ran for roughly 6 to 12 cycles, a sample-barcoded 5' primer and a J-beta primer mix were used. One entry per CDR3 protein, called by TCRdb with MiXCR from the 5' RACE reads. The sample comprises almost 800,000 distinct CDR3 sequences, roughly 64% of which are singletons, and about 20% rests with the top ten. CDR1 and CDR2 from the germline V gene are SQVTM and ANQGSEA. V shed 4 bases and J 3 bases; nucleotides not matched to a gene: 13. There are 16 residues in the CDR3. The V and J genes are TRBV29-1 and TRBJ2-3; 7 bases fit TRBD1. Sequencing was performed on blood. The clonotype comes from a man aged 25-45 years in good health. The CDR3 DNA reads TGCAGCGTTGGGGGCCGCAGGGACAGTCGGACAGATACGCAGTATTTT. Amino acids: CSVGGRRDSRTDTQYF.